Following are 29 T cell receptor beta chains from one sample sequenced in a study of regulatory T cells in long-lasting Graves disease. Both iRepertoire HTBI primers and Arm-PCR of CDR3 regions were used to build the TCR beta libraries. TCRdb passed the multiplex PCR reads through MiXCR, listing each CDR3 protein once. The sample includes fewer than 550,000 distinct CDR3 sequences, 16% seen only once; the top ten take just under 25%. The sample's time point: newly diagnosed GD, antithyroid drugs for less than 3 months. Preparation of the TCR library used RNA extracted from PBMCs. Another study also made use of these data, one on T cells in Graves' hyperthyroidism and ophthalmopathy.

The sequencing used peripheral blood mononuclear cells (PBMCs), collected at new diagnosis, from a patient treated with antithyroid drugs. The receptors originated from a middle-aged woman with Graves disease.

The genes are TRBV19 and TRBJ2-7, with D possibly TRBD2 on 6 matching bases. The CDR3 contains 14 residues. V lost 6 bases and J lost 6, with 18 bases in between. Germline V gene data show CDR1 as LNHDA and CDR2 as SQIVND (reference sequence). The CDR3 DNA sequence: TGTGCCAGTAGCCCGGGACTGGGTTGGGTCGAGCAGTACTTC. As protein: CASSPGLGWVEQYF.

This clonotype was recorded many times. This sequence joins TRBV10-3 and TRBJ2-7; tentatively, D is TRBD1 (6 bases). Trimming cost V 6 bases and J 5 bases, with 14 bases left between them. The length of the CDR3 is 13 residues. Germline CDR1 ENHRY, CDR2 SYGVKD. CDR3 DNA: TGTGCCATCAGCCACAGGGTCCTCAACGAGCAGTACTTC. Translated: CAISHRVLNEQYF.

This clonotype has a count of ten or more. The chain is built from TRBV7-9 and TRBJ1-1; D not resolved. The V end lost 3 bases, the J end lost 4 bases, and 9 bases lay between the germline ends. This CDR3 spans 13 amino acids. In germline, CDR1 is SEHNR, CDR2 FQNEAQ (reference sequence). In DNA form, the CDR3 reads TGTGCCAGCAGCTTCTCCATGCGCACTGAAGCTTTCTTT. Protein: CASSFSMRTEAFF. The complete variable domain, with remaining parts taken from reference TRBV7-9 and TRBJ1-1, reads DTGVSQNPRHKITKRGQNVTFRCDPISEHNRLYWYRQTLGQGPEFLTYFQNEAQLEKSRLLSDRFSAERPKGSFSTLEIQRTEQGDSAMYLCASSFSMRTEAFFGQGTRLTVV.

This clonotype was counted only a few times. The J gene is TRBJ2-5, the V gene TRBV9; tentatively, D is TRBD1 or TRBD2 (5 bases each). There are 14 residues in the CDR3. From germline, CDR1 is SGDLS and CDR2 YYNGEE. V shed 2 bases and J shed 1 base, with 9 bases lying between them. The CDR3 DNA follows: TGTGCCAGCAGCGTGGACGGGGCCCAAGAGACCCAGTACTTC. Its protein is CASSVDGAQETQYF.

This clonotype was counted a few times. The chain joins TRBV3-1 to TRBJ2-7; D is undetermined. Trimming shortened V by 1 base and J by 2 bases, and 9 bases separated the two germline ends. The CDR3 length is 14 residues. Germline V gene sequence: CDR1 LGHDT, CDR2 YNNKEL (reference sequence). The CDR3 region has the DNA TGTGCCAGCAGCCAAGTGGACGGCGCCTACGAGCAGTACTTC. This codes for CASSQVDGAYEQYF.

This clonotype was picked up many times. The chain links TRBV3-1 to TRBJ1-1, with TRBD1 as a possible D gene (5 bases). This CDR3 contains 11 residues. Germline V lookup: CDR1 LGHDT, CDR2 YNNKEL (reference sequence). V dropped 7 bases and J dropped 4 bases, with 7 bases sitting between them. The CDR3 coding sequence is TGTGCCAGCACAAGGGGCACTGAAGCTTTCTTT. Its translation: CASTRGTEAFF.

The chain joins TRBV6-2 or TRBV6-3 to TRBJ1-1; D possibly corresponds to TRBD1 (5 bases). The V gene's germline CDR1 is MNHEY and CDR2 SVGEGT. There are 15 residues in the CDR3. Trimming removed 8 bases from V and 4 bases from J, with 20 bases in between. The CDR3 sequence is CASSIVGTRGTEAFF. The CDR3 nucleotides read TGTGCCAGCTCGATAGTAGGGACTAGGGGCACTGAAGCTTTCTTT.

The chain combines TRBV6-2 or TRBV6-3 with TRBJ1-5; unclear D gene. This CDR3 is built from 13 residues. V lost 2 bases and J lost 10, with 12 bases in between. CDR1 MNHEY and CDR2 SVGEGT come from the germline V gene. CDR3 region: CASSYRGRGPQHF. The CDR3 region has the DNA TGTGCCAGCAGTTACCGGGGTCGGGGACCCCAGCATTTT.

This clonotype occurred a few times. V usage is TRBV12-5 and J usage is TRBJ2-7; the match to TRBD2 covers 12 bases. Unmatched junction bases numbered 12, after V lost 6 bases and J lost 0 bases. The CDR3 is 18 residues long. The germline V gene encodes CDR1 LGHNT and CDR2 FRNRAP. The CDR3 DNA reads TGTGCTAGTGGGCTGACTAGCGGGGGCCTTCTTTACTCCTACGAGCAGTACTTC. It encodes CASGLTSGGLLYSYEQYF.

Ten or more counts support this clonotype. V is TRBV2 and J is TRBJ1-5; D unclear. Germline V gene lookup returns CDR1 SNHLY and CDR2 FYNNEI. The CDR3 has 15 amino acids. V lost 7 bases, J lost 1 base, and 14 bases lay in between. Here the CDR3 reads CASKAEYPSNQPQHF. In DNA form, the CDR3 reads TGTGCCAGCAAGGCGGAATACCCGAGCAATCAGCCCCAGCATTTT.

This clonotype was observed at least ten times. CDR3 in amino acids: CASSLEGLLPTDTQYF. CDR3 sequence (DNA): TGTGCCAGCAGCTTAGAGGGCCTCCTACCCACAGATACGCAGTATTTT. This rearrangement joins TRBV7-8 to TRBJ2-3, with D hard to call. The CDR3 consists of 16 residues. V dropped 1 base and J dropped 2 bases, with 13 bases sitting between them. CDR1 and CDR2 (germline): SGHVS, FQNEAQ. Filled out from reference TRBV7-8 and TRBJ2-3, the complete variable domain reads GAGVSQSPRYKVAKRGQDVALRCDPISGHVSLFWYQQALGQGPEFLTYFQNEAQLDKSGLPSDRFFAERPEGSVSTLKIQRTQQEDSAVYLCASSLEGLLPTDTQYFGPGTRLTVL.

This clonotype was counted ten times or more. The rearrangement joins TRBV12-3 or TRBV12-4 to TRBJ1-1; 7 bases are a match to TRBD1. CDR3 length: 14 amino acids. The ends lost 5 bases at V and 5 bases at J; junction bases unmatched: 8. The CDR3 spells CASSPIDRDTEAFF. CDR3 DNA: TGTGCCAGCAGTCCTATCGACAGGGATACTGAAGCTTTCTTT.

In this sample, this clonotype turned up many times. The J gene is TRBJ1-5, the V gene TRBV3-1; D gene ambiguous. The CDR3 runs to 14 residues. The germline CDR1 and CDR2 sequences are LGHDT and YNNKEL (reference sequence). Trimming took 3 bases from V and 7 from J, leaving 13 bases between them. The CDR3 nucleotides read TGTGCCAGCAGCCACTCAGACTCCAACCAGCCCCAGCATTTT. Encoded protein: CASSHSDSNQPQHF.

This clonotype was recorded at least ten times. V and J are TRBV7-6 and TRBJ1-5, with unresolved D. The germline V and J ends were trimmed by 1 base and 5 bases, with 9 bases remaining between them. The CDR3 spans 14 residues. The V gene's germline CDR1 is SGHVS and CDR2 FNYEAQ. In nucleotides, the CDR3 is TGTGCCAGCAGCTTAGACAGTGCTGATCAGCCCCAGCATTTT. Its translation is CASSLDSADQPQHF.

This clonotype was detected many times. The chain combines TRBV11-2 with TRBJ2-7; D tentatively fits TRBD1 or TRBD2 (7 bases each). V lost 5 bases and J 6 bases, leaving 14 bases between the germline ends. CDR3 length: 13 residues. Germline-derived CDR1 and CDR2 are SGHAT and FQNNGV. In nucleotides, the CDR3 is TGTGCCAGCAGCATCCGCAGGGGGGGCGAGCAGTACTTC. Translation: CASSIRRGGEQYF.

This clonotype was seen many times. The rearrangement uses TRBV6-5 and TRBJ2-1; D possibly corresponds to TRBD2 (6 bases). Looked up from germline, CDR1 is MNHEY and CDR2 is SVGAGI. This CDR3 contains 16 residues. The ends were cut back, 0 bases at V and 6 bases at J, with 15 bases in the middle. CDR3 amino acids: CASSYSSTEEGNEQFF. The CDR3 region has the DNA TGTGCCAGCAGTTACTCGTCCACCGAGGAGGGCAATGAGCAGTTCTTC.

This rearrangement joins TRBV10-2 to TRBJ2-7; TRBD1 matches 7 bases. Germline values: CDR1 WSHSY, CDR2 SAAADI. J gave up 1 base and V 6 bases, and 9 bases lay outside the gene matches. This CDR3 is built from 15 residues. CDR3 coding DNA: TGCGCCAGCAGGAAAGACAGGGACCCTTCCTACGAGCAGTACTTC. Residues: CASRKDRDPSYEQYF.

This clonotype was detected a few times. The chain joins TRBV7-3 to TRBJ2-2; 11 bases agree with TRBD1. V trimming: 7 bases; J trimming: 4 bases; junction bases outside the gene matches: 5. CDR1 is SGHTA and CDR2 is FQGTGA in the germline V gene. The length of the CDR3 is 15 residues. The CDR3 nucleotides are TGTGCCAGCACCAAGGGGACAGGGGGCACCGGGGAGCTGTTTTTT. Translation: CASTKGTGGTGELFF.

This chain uses TRBV10-3 with TRBJ1-3; D is possibly TRBD1 (5 bases). From germline, CDR1 is ENHRY and CDR2 SYGVKD. The CDR3 loop spans 15 amino acids. Trimming removed 6 bases at V and 0 bases at J, with 12 bases between. CDR3 sequence: CAISAAQGSGNTIYF. CDR3 sequence (DNA): TGTGCCATCAGCGCGGCCCAGGGCTCTGGAAACACCATATATTTT.

This clonotype was seen ten or more times. The chain couples TRBV9 to TRBJ1-1; D is perhaps TRBD1 (5 bases). The CDR3 is made up of 14 amino acids. Germline V CDR1 and CDR2: SGDLS, YYNGEE. V shed 0 bases and J shed 1 base, with 7 bases lying between them. The CDR3 spells CASSVVGGNTEAFF. The CDR3, as DNA: TGTGCCAGCAGCGTAGTCGGGGGGAACACTGAAGCTTTCTTT.

This clonotype was detected many times. The rearrangement uses TRBV18 and TRBJ1-2; no clear D. The CDR3 is made up of 13 amino acids. Germline loops: CDR1 KGHSH, CDR2 LQKENI. V shed 1 base and J shed 2 bases, with 5 bases lying between them. The CDR3 DNA follows: TGTGCCAGCTCACCACGATCCAACTATGGCTACACCTTC. Translated, it gives CASSPRSNYGYTF.

This clonotype was detected ten times or more. This chain joins TRBV12-3 or TRBV12-4 and TRBJ2-5, with D unclear. Deletions cut 4 bases from V and 5 bases from J, with 11 bases between. The CDR3 totals 13 residues. The CDR3 spells CASSSGRGETQYF. The CDR3 nucleotides are TGTGCCAGCAGTTCTGGTCGTGGGGAGACCCAGTACTTC.

This clonotype was seen only a few times. The V and J genes are TRBV6-2 or TRBV6-3 and TRBJ1-2; 7 bases are a match to TRBD1. Germline values: CDR1 MNHEY, CDR2 SVGEGT. This CDR3 has 13 residues. With 7 bases clipped from V and 0 bases from J, the junction kept 2 bases outside the gene matches. CDR3 in DNA: TGTGCCAGCAAGACAGGGTCTAACTATGGCTACACCTTC. Protein: CASKTGSNYGYTF.

Many counts were recorded for this clonotype. The rearrangement links TRBV2 to TRBJ1-1; 11 bases line up with TRBD1. CDR1 and CDR2 (germline): SNHLY, FYNNEI. The CDR3 runs 14 residues. The trim removed 10 bases at V and 5 bases at J, leaving 9 bases unmatched. The CDR3 sequence is CAIVGTGGATEAFF. The CDR3, as DNA: TGTGCCATAGTAGGGACAGGGGGAGCGACTGAAGCTTTCTTT.

As regards this clonotype: This may come from a read error, since a much larger clone is one base off. V gene TRBV6-5 combines with J gene TRBJ2-2, with 10 bases matching TRBD2. Unmatched junction bases numbered 2, after V lost 4 bases and J lost 3 bases. The CDR3 loop spans 15 amino acids. The V gene's germline CDR1 is MNHEY and CDR2 SVGAGI. The CDR3 DNA reads as TGTGCCAGCAGTTCGACTAGCGGGTACACCGGGGAGCTGTTTTTT. This encodes CASSSTSGYTGELFF.

Points on this clonotype: This may be a read error, as it is one base from a much larger clone. The V and J genes are TRBV2 and TRBJ1-4; TRBD1 matches 7 bases. V shed 6 bases, J shed 5 bases, and the junction held 12 bases outside the gene matches. The CDR3 is 16 residues long. The V gene's germline CDR1 is SNHLY and CDR2 FYNNEI. CDR3 sequence reads: CASRIYSGTVNEKLFF. The CDR3 region has the DNA TGTGCCAGCAGGATTTACTCCGGGACAGTGAATGAAAAACTGTTTTTT.

There are many counts of this clonotype. The rearrangement joins TRBV7-9 to TRBJ1-1, with a tentative D call TRBD1 (6 bases). The ends were cut back, 6 bases at V and 4 bases at J, with 12 bases in the middle. The germline V gene encodes CDR1 SEHNR and CDR2 FQNEAQ (reference sequence). The CDR3 consists of 13 residues. Here the CDR3 DNA reads TGTGCCAGCAGACAACAGGGTTCCACTGAAGCTTTCTTT. It yields the protein CASRQQGSTEAFF.

A word on this clonotype: Possible read error: a much larger clone is one base away. The rearrangement uses TRBV6-5 and TRBJ2-1; 10 nucleotides align to TRBD1. The CDR3 has 16 amino acids. V shed 1 base and J 8 bases; nucleotides not matched to a gene: 8. Germline CDR1 reads MNHEY; CDR2 reads SVGAGI. CDR3 DNA sequence: TGTGCCAGCAGTTACTTCGGGACAGGGGTAAGGGATGAGCAGTTCTTC. Translation gives CASSYFGTGVRDEQFF.

This clonotype appeared many times. The V call is TRBV7-3, the J call TRBJ2-2; TRBD1 matches 9 bases. The CDR3 length is 15 residues. Per germline, CDR1 SGHTA and CDR2 FQGTGA. V lost 6 bases to trimming and J lost 4 bases; unmatched junction nucleotides: 6. The CDR3 protein is CASRKTGGFTGELFF. The DNA for the CDR3 is TGTGCCAGCAGAAAGACAGGGGGGTTCACCGGGGAGCTGTTTTTT.